The 13 T cell receptor beta chains given below trace back to one sample, sequenced in a study of neoadjuvant nivolumab and ipilimumab in lung cancer (dated by TCRdb to the early 2020s). Libraries were made using the immunoSEQ multiplex PCR assay. What TCRdb holds here is the immuneACCESS table cut down to in-frame rearrangements. Part of the clones is not present; checked against another copy, under half of the missing clones reflect an unresolved V gene, and the others are unexplained. The sample data list about 20,000 clones, and more than 75% of these were observed just once. The ten largest clonotypes hold approximately 6.4% of the sample. The sample's time point label is to be understood as: at surgical resection after neoadjuvant nivolumab +/- ipilimumab. This specimen was tumor tissue, taken after neoadjuvant nivolumab, alone or with ipilimumab, at or shortly before surgery. All receptors derive from an adult with non-small cell lung cancer.

This chain links TRBV6-1 with TRBJ2-7; either TRBD1 or TRBD2 may supply D (6 bases each). Germline CDR1 and CDR2: MNHNS and SASEGT. V dropped 4 bases and J dropped 0 bases, with 10 bases sitting between them. The CDR3 sequence is 14 residues long. In nucleotides, the CDR3 is TGTGCCAGCAGTGTCGGGGGCCTCTCCTACGAGCAGTACTTC. Protein product: CASSVGGLSYEQYF.

This chain joins TRBV2 and TRBJ2-7; the match to TRBD1 covers 11 bases. CDR3 size: 14 residues. V shed 7 bases, J shed 2 bases, and the junction held 4 bases outside the gene matches. In germline, CDR1 is SNHLY, CDR2 FYNNEI. In DNA form, the CDR3 reads TGTGCCAGCACCCCGGACAGGGGGCCCTACGAGCAGTACTTC. Protein sequence: CASTPDRGPYEQYF.

The chain recombines TRBV30 with TRBJ1-3; D remains ambiguous. The V gene lost 2 bases and the J gene lost 0 bases, with 11 bases spanning the gap. CDR1 is GTSNPN, CDR2 SVGIG, per germline (reference sequence). The CDR3 totals 15 residues. CDR3: CAWSSDDRSGNTIYF. The CDR3 nucleotides are TGTGCCTGGAGTTCGGACGATCGCTCTGGAAACACCATATATTTT.

The V and J genes are TRBV7-8 and TRBJ1-2; D gene ambiguous. The CDR3 runs 11 residues. Germline V CDR1 and CDR2: SGHVS, FQNEAQ. The V end lost 1 base, the J end lost 6 bases, and 3 bases lay between the germline ends. The CDR3 DNA is TGTGCCAGCAGCTTAGGTGATGGCTACACCTTC. Translation gives CASSLGDGYTF.

The chain recombines TRBV5-4 with TRBJ2-2, with D possibly called TRBD1 or TRBD2 (7 bases each). Germline V lookup: CDR1 SGHNT, CDR2 YYREEE (reference sequence). The CDR3 extends over 14 amino acids. The V end lost 3 bases, the J end lost 4 bases, and 10 bases lay between the germline ends. Written as DNA, the CDR3 is TGTGCCAGCAGCTCAGGGGGGGGCACCGGGGAGCTGTTTTTT. Translation: CASSSGGGTGELFF.

Relative to its sample, this clone is medium-sized. The rearrangement uses TRBV11-2 and TRBJ2-7; tentatively, D is TRBD2 (6 bases). V lost 2 bases and J lost 6, with 17 bases in between. Germline loops: CDR1 SGHAT, CDR2 FQNNGV. The CDR3 sequence is 15 residues long. CDR3 in amino acids: CASSLILSGDSEQYF. As DNA, the CDR3 is TGTGCCAGCAGCTTAATCCTCTCGGGAGACAGCGAGCAGTACTTC.

The chain couples TRBV7-3 to TRBJ1-1; no definite D call. This CDR3 is 14 amino acids long. Trimming took 3 bases from V and 1 from J, leaving 9 bases between them. CDR1 and CDR2 from the germline V gene are SGHTA and FQGTGA. CDR3 nucleotide sequence: TGTGCCAGCAGCTTGGCTGGCCCGAACACTGAAGCTTTCTTT. This gives the protein CASSLAGPNTEAFF.

This sequence joins TRBV30 and TRBJ2-7; TRBD2 is a possible D gene (6 bases). Trimming stripped 1 base from V and 2 bases from J, with 15 bases between. This CDR3 comprises 15 residues. CDR1 is GTSNPN, CDR2 SVGIG, per germline (reference sequence). The CDR3 coding sequence is TGTGCCTGGAGTGGCGGGATCAGGTCCCCCTACGAGCAGTACTTC. Amino acids: CAWSGGIRSPYEQYF.

J is TRBJ1-1 and V is TRBV7-8; 7 nucleotides line up with TRBD1. From germline, CDR1 is SGHVS and CDR2 FQNEAQ. The CDR3 length is 16 residues. The V gene end was trimmed by 1 base and the J gene end by 5 bases; junction bases not matched to a gene: 10. The CDR3 coding sequence is TGTGCCAGCAGCTTAGGGGCTACAGGGGTGGGGACTGAAGCTTTCTTT. Protein sequence: CASSLGATGVGTEAFF.

V gene TRBV5-1 combines with J gene TRBJ2-1; D not certain. The ends were cut back, 0 bases at V and 9 bases at J, with 10 bases in the middle. This CDR3 spans 13 amino acids. The germline V gene encodes CDR1 SGHRS and CDR2 YFSETQ. CDR3 in DNA: TGCGCCAGCAGCTTGGTAGTCGCAGGTGAGCAGTTCTTC. Its protein is CASSLVVAGEQFF.

The chain employs TRBV5-1 and TRBJ2-1; TRBD2 might be the D (5 bases). From germline, CDR1 is SGHRS and CDR2 YFSETQ. V was cut by 4 bases and J by 1 base, with 12 bases left in between. The length of the CDR3 is 15 residues. The CDR3: CASSISGASYNEQFF. In nucleotides, the CDR3 is TGCGCCAGCAGCATAAGCGGAGCGTCCTACAATGAGCAGTTCTTC. The full variable domain, in which reference TRBV5-1 and TRBJ2-1 provide the parts outside the CDR3, is KAGVTQTPRYLIKTRGQQVTLSCSPISGHRSVSWYQQTPGQGLQFLFEYFSETQRNKGNFPGRFSGRQFSNSRSEMNVSTLELGDSALYLCASSISGASYNEQFFGPGTRLTVL.

The rearrangement joins TRBV2 to TRBJ2-3; unclear D gene. V lost 7 bases, J lost 1 base, and 6 bases lay in between. The CDR3 is 12 residues long. Per the germline V gene, CDR1 is SNHLY and CDR2 is FYNNEI. The CDR3 reads CASMFGTDTQYF. CDR3 sequence (DNA): TGTGCCAGCATGTTCGGCACAGATACGCAGTATTTT. Complete variable domain (other parts from reference TRBV2 and TRBJ2-3): EPEVTQTPSHQVTQMGQEVILRCVPISNHLYFYWYRQILGQKVEFLVSFYNNEISEKSEIFDDQFSVERPDGSNFTLKIRSTKLEDSAMYFCASMFGTDTQYFGPGTRLTVL.

The rearrangement joins TRBV7-9 to TRBJ2-5; TRBD2 is a possible D gene (6 bases). The CDR3 sequence is 16 residues long. V dropped 1 base and J dropped 5 bases, with 17 bases sitting between them. CDR1 and CDR2 from the germline V gene are SEHNR and FQNEAQ (reference sequence). Here the CDR3 reads CASSLDGSKIRETQYF. CDR3 in DNA: TGTGCCAGCAGCTTAGACGGGAGTAAGATTAGGGAGACCCAGTACTTC.